A selection of T cell receptor beta chains follows, all from one sample in a study of CD8+ T cells in alopecia areata. Sequencing used immunoSEQ multiplex PCR; TCRdb keeps in-frame clones, though not all of them. The sample consists of about 190,000 clones, 55% to 70% of them appearing once. Sample: CD4+ T cells sorted from blood, taken at week 4, from a patient treated with tofacitinib. The receptors originated from a human donor with alopecia areata. The CDR3 runs from the conserved cysteine through the conserved F or W. A D gene is named only where the DNA matches it firmly. Expanded clones are given a class, and other clones once, few, many or no size at all.

TRBD2,NA,TRBV29-1,TRBJ2-4,TGCAGCGTCCGGACTAGGGCCAAAAACATTCAGTACTTC,CSVRTRAKNIQYF
NA,NA,TRBV27,TRBJ2-2,TGTGCCAGCAGTTTAATTTCATGGGACGCGTCGGGGAAGGAGCTGTTTTTT,CASSLISWDASGKELFF
NA,NA,TRBV29-1,TRBJ2-2,TGCAGCGGATCCCTCGGGGGGCGTACCGGGGAGCTGTTTTTT,CSGSLGGRTGELFF
TRBD1,NA,TRBV29-1,TRBJ1-2,TGCAGCGTGAAGGAGGGGACAGGGGCGGTCTATGGCTACACCTTC,CSVKEGTGAVYGYTF
NA,NA,TRBV5-1,TRBJ1-5,TGCGCCAGCAGCTTCAAGGCTCCGGGGAACAATCAGCCCCAGCATTTT,CASSFKAPGNNQPQHF
NA,NA,TRBV15,TRBJ2-2,TGTGCCACCAGTGGTGGGAACACCGGGGAGCTGTTTTTT,CATSGGNTGELFF
NA,once,TRBV29-1,TRBJ1-1,TGCAGCGTAAAGAACACTGAAGCTTTCTTT,CSVKNTEAFF
NA,NA,TRBV29-1,TRBJ2-3,TGCAGCGTCCCCGGAGCGACAGATACGCAGTATTTT,CSVPGATDTQYF
NA,once,TRBV11-2,TRBJ1-1,TGTGCCAGTGAACTGAGGGGGAACACTGAAGCTTTCTTT,CASELRGNTEAFF
TRBD1,NA,TRBV10-2,TRBJ1-6,TGCGCCAGCAGACCCGGGGACAGAAAACCTAATTCACCCCTCCACTTT,CASRPGDRKPNSPLHF
NA,NA,TRBV5-4,TRBJ1-2,TGTGCCAGCAGCTTGATCCTGGGGCAAGGCTACACCTTC,CASSLILGQGYTF
NA,NA,TRBV2,TRBJ1-5,TGTGCCAGCAGTGATGGGTATAGCAATCAGCCCCAGCATTTT,CASSDGYSNQPQHF
NA,NA,TRBV29-1,TRBJ1-1,TGCAGCGTCCACGCCGGGAACACTGAAGCTTTCTTT,CSVHAGNTEAFF
NA,NA,TRBV6-6,TRBJ1-2,TGTGCCAGCAGATCCTCCGGGCTGGATGGTGGCTACACCTTC,CASRSSGLDGGYTF
NA,NA,TRBV29-1,TRBJ1-5,TGCAGCGTTGAAGAGCGGGGCGGATCAGCCCAGCATTTT,CSVEERGGSAQHF
TRBD2,NA,TRBV14,TRBJ2-3,TGTGCCAGCAGCCAACTAGCGGGGCCCACAGATACGCAGTATTTT,CASSQLAGPTDTQYF
NA,NA,TRBV10-3,TRBJ2-7,TGTGCCATCAGTGACTTGGACGAGCAGTACTTC,CAISDLDEQYF
NA,NA,TRBV18,TRBJ1-3,TGTGCCAGCTCACCAAGTTCGGCAGGCTCTGGAAACACCATATATTTT,CASSPSSAGSGNTIYF
NA,many,TRBV7-8,TRBJ2-7,TGTGCCAGCAGCCCCCGGGACCGGGGCCACGAGCAGTACTTC,CASSPRDRGHEQYF
NA,NA,TRBV6-5,TRBJ1-2,TGTGCCAGCAGTTACTCGAGTAACCCCTATGGCTACACCTTC,CASSYSSNPYGYTF
NA,few,TRBV18,TRBJ2-3,TGTGCCAGCTCATCGGGCACAGATACGCAGTATTTT,CASSSGTDTQYF
NA,NA,TRBV20-1,TRBJ2-5,TGCAGTGCCAACCGGGAGGAGACCCAGTACTTC,CSANREETQYF
NA,few,TRBV4-3,TRBJ1-1,TGCGCCAGCAGCCCCCAAAGGGAGGACACTGAAGCTTTCTTT,CASSPQREDTEAFF
NA,NA,TRBV4-1,TRBJ2-5,TGCGCCAGCAGCCAAGATCGGGGCAGGCCCCAAGAGACCCAGTACTTC,CASSQDRGRPQETQYF
NA,NA,TRBV6-5,TRBJ2-7,TGTGCCAGCAGCCGCGGACGGATTTACGAGCAGTACTTC,CASSRGRIYEQYF
NA,NA,TRBV30,TRBJ1-5,TGTGCCTGGGGGCAGGGAGGCAATCAGCCCCAGCATTTT,CAWGQGGNQPQHF
TRBD1,few,TRBV5-4,TRBJ2-1,TGTGCCAGCAGCTTACAGGGGGCCAACAATGAGCAGTTCTTC,CASSLQGANNEQFF
NA,NA,TRBV30,TRBJ1-5,TGTGCCTGGAGTGGACAGGGCAATCAGCCCCAGCATTTT,CAWSGQGNQPQHF
NA,NA,TRBV6-5,TRBJ1-1,TGTGCCAGCAGTTACTCAGCGGACACTGAAGCTTTCTTT,CASSYSADTEAFF
TRBD2,NA,TRBV27,TRBJ2-3,TGTGCCAGCAGTGGCCCTAGCGGTAGCACAGATACGCAGTATTTT,CASSGPSGSTDTQYF
NA,NA,TRBV7-9,TRBJ1-1,TGTGCCAGCAGCTTAGAGCCCTCTCAAGCTTTCTTT,CASSLEPSQAFF
NA,NA,TRBV5-1,TRBJ2-6,TGCGCCAGCAGCCCTGACGGCTCTGGGGCCAACGTCCTGACTTTC,CASSPDGSGANVLTF
NA,NA,TRBV9,TRBJ1-2,TGTGCCAGCAGCGTAGAAGGGATCGGTGGCTACACCTTC,CASSVEGIGGYTF
NA,NA,TRBV15,TRBJ2-5,TGTGCCACCAGCAGAGGGGGGCAGCAAGAGACCCAGTACTTC,CATSRGGQQETQYF
NA,once,TRBV30,TRBJ1-2,TGTGCCTGGAGTGTAGAGGTCCACGGGGGCTACACCTTC,CAWSVEVHGGYTF
NA,NA,TRBV4-2,TRBJ2-7,TGTGCCAGCAGCCAAGATCGCCAGGCCTACGAGCAGTACTTC,CASSQDRQAYEQYF
TRBD1,NA,TRBV27,TRBJ2-7,TGTGCCAGCAGTTTTTCGTGGGACAGGACCTACGAGCAGTACTTC,CASSFSWDRTYEQYF
TRBD1,NA,TRBV29-1,TRBJ1-2,TGCAGCGTTGAGACAGGGGATGGCTACACCTTC,CSVETGDGYTF
NA,NA,TRBV11-2,TRBJ2-3,TGTGCCAGCAGCTTAGATTTCACAGATACGCAGTATTTT,CASSLDFTDTQYF
NA,NA,TRBV7-9,TRBJ1-3,TGTGCCAGCAGCTCCGATCATCCAGGGGCCTTTGGAAACACCATATATTTT,CASSSDHPGAFGNTIYF
TRBD1,NA,TRBV29-1,TRBJ1-2,TGCAGCGCCCTAAGTACAGGGGGAAGCTACACCTTC,CSALSTGGSYTF
NA,many,TRBV21-1,TRBJ1-1,TGTGCCAGCAGCCTACAGGGGGCTGACGCTGAAGCTTTCTTT,CASSLQGADAEAFF
TRBD1,once,TRBV7-9,TRBJ1-2,TGTGCCAGCAGCTTAGGGCTCGGGACAGGCCGCTATGGCTACACCTTC,CASSLGLGTGRYGYTF
NA,NA,TRBV29-1,TRBJ2-3,TGCAGCGTTGTGCTGGGTGCGGGGGATACGCAGTATTTT,CSVVLGAGDTQYF